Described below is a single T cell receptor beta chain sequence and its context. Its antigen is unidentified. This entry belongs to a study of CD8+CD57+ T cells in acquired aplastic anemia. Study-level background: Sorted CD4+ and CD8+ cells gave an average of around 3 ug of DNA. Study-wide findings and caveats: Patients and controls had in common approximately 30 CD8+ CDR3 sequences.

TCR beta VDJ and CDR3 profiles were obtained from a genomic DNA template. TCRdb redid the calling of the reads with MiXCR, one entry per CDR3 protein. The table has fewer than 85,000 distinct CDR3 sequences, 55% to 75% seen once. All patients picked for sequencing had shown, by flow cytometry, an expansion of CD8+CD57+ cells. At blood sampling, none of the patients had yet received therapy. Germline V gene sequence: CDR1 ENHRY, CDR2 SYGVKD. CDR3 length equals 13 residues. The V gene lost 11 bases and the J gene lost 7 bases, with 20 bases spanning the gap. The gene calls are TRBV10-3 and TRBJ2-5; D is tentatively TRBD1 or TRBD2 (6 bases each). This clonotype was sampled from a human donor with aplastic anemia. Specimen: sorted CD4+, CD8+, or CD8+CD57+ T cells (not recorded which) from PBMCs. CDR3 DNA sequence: TGTGCCGCCACGGAAGGGGGGACGGGGACCCAGTACTTC. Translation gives CAATEGGTGTQYF.